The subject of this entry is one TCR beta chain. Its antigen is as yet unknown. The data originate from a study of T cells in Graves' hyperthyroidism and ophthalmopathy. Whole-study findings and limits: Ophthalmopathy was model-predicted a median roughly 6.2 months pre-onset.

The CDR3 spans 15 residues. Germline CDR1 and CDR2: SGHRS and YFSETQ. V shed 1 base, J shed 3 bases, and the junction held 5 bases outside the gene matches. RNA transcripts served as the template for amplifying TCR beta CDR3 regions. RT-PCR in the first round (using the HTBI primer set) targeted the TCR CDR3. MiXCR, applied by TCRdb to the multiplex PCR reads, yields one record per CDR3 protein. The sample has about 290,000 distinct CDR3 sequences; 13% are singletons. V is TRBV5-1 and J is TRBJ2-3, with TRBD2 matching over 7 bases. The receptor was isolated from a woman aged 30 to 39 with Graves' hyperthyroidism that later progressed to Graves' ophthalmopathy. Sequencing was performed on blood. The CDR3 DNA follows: TGCGCCAGCAGCTTGCAGGCGGGAGCGACAGATACGCAGTATTTT. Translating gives CASSLQAGATDTQYF.